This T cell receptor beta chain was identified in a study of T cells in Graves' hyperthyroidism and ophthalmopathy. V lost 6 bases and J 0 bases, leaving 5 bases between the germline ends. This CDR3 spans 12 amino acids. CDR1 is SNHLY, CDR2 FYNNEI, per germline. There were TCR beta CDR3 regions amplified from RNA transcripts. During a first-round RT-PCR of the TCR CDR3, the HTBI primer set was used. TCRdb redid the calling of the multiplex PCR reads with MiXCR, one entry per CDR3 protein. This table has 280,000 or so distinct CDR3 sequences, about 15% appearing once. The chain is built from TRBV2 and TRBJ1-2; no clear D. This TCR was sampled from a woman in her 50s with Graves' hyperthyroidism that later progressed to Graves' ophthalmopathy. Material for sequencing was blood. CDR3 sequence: CASRGTNYGYTF. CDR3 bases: TGTGCCAGCAGGGGGACTAACTATGGCTACACCTTC. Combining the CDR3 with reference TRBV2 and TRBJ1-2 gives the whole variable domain EPEVTQTPSHQVTQMGQEVILRCVPISNHLYFYWYRQILGQKVEFLVSFYNNEISEKSEIFDDQFSVERPDGSNFTLKIRSTKLEDSAMYFCASRGTNYGYTFGSGTRLTVV.